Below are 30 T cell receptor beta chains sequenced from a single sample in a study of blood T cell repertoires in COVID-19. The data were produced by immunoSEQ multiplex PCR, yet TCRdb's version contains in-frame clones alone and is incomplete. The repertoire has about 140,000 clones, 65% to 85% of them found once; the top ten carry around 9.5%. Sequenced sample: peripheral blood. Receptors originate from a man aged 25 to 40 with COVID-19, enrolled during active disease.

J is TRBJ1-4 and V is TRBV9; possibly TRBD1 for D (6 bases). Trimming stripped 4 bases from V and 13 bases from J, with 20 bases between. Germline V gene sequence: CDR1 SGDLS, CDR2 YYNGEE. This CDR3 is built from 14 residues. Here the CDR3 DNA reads TGTGCCAGCAGCTCCGGGACACCGAGACGGGGACTGTTTTTT. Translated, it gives CASSSGTPRRGLFF.

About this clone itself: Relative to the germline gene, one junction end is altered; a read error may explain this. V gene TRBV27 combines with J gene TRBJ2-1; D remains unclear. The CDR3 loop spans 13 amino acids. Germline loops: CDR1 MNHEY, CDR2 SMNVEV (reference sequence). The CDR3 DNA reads TGTGCCAGCAGTTTTGGCTCCAACAATGAGCAGTTCTTC. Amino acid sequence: CASSFGSNNEQFF.

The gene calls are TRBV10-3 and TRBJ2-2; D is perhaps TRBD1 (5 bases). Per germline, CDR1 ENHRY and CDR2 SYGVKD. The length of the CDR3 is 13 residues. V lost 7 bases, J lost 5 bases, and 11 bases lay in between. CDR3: CAITRELTGELFF. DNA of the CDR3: TGTGCCATCACCAGGGAATTGACCGGGGAGCTGTTTTTT.

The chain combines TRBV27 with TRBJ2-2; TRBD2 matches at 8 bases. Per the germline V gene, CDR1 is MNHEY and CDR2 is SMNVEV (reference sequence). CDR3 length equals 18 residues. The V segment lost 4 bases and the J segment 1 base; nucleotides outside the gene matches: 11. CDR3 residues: CASSSDRAGGVNTGELFF. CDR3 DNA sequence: TGTGCCAGCAGTTCCGATAGGGCGGGAGGAGTGAACACCGGGGAGCTGTTTTTT.

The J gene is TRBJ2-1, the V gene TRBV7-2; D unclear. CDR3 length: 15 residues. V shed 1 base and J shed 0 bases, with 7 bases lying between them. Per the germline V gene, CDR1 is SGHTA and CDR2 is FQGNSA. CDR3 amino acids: CASSLEQNSYNEQFF. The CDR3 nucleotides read TGTGCCAGCAGCTTAGAACAGAACTCCTACAATGAGCAGTTCTTC.

In DNA form, the CDR3 reads TGTGCCAGTAGTATTTGGGACAGGGGGCAAGAGACCCAGTACTTC. It specifies CASSIWDRGQETQYF. This rearrangement joins TRBV19 to TRBJ2-5, with TRBD1 matching over 11 bases. Germline assignment: CDR1 LNHDA and CDR2 SQIVND (reference sequence). The J segment lost 2 bases and the V segment lost 3 bases, leaving 2 bases of the junction unmatched. This CDR3 is built from 15 residues.

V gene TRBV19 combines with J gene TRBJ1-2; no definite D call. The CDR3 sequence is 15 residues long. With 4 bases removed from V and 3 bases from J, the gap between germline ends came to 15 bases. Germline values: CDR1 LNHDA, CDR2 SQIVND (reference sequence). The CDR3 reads CASSTSYLGDYGYTF. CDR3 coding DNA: TGTGCCAGTAGTACATCGTACCTCGGGGACTATGGCTACACCTTC. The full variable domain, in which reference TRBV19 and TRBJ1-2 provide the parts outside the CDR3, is DGGITQSPKYLFRKEGQNVTLSCEQNLNHDAMYWYRQDPGQGLRLIYYSQIVNDFQKGDIAEGYSVSREKKESFPLTVTSAQKNPTAFYLCASSTSYLGDYGYTFGSGTRLTVV.

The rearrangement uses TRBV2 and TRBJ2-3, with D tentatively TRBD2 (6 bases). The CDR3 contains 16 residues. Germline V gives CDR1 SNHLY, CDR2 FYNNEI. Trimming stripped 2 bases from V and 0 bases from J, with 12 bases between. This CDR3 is CASSETGVTSTDTQYF. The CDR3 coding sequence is TGTGCCAGCAGTGAAACGGGGGTTACTAGCACAGATACGCAGTATTTT.

The DNA of the CDR3 is TGTGCCAGCAGTACCCCCCTCGGGGAGACCCAGTACTTC. Protein sequence: CASSTPLGETQYF. The genes are TRBV27 and TRBJ2-5; no clear D gene. Germline V gene lookup returns CDR1 MNHEY and CDR2 SMNVEV (reference sequence). Trimming took 5 bases from V and 5 from J, leaving 12 bases between them. This CDR3 spans 13 amino acids.

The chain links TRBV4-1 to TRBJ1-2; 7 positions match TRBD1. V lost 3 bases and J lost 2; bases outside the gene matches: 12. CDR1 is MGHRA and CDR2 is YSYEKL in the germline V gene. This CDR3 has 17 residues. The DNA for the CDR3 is TGCGCCAGCAGCCAGGCCCCCGGGACAGAAAAGAACTATGGCTACACCTTC. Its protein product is CASSQAPGTEKNYGYTF.

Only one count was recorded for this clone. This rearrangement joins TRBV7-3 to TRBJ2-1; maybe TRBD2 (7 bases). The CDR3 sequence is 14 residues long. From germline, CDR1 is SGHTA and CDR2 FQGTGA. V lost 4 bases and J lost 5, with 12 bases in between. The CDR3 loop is CASSYGGGHNEQFF. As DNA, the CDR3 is TGTGCCAGCAGCTACGGCGGGGGCCACAATGAGCAGTTCTTC.

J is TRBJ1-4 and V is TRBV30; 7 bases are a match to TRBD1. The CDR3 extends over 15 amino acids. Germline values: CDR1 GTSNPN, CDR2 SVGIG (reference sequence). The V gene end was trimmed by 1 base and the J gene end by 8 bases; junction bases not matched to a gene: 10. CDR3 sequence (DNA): TGTGCCTGGAGTGCCTTAGGGAGACAGGGCGAAAAACTGTTTTTT. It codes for CAWSALGRQGEKLFF.

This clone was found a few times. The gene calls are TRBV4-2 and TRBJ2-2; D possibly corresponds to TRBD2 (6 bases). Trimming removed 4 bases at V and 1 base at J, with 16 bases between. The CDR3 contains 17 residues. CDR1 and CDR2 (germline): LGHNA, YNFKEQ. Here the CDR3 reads CASSPYGGRGNTGELFF. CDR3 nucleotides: TGTGCCAGCAGCCCATATGGAGGGAGAGGGAACACCGGGGAGCTGTTTTTT.

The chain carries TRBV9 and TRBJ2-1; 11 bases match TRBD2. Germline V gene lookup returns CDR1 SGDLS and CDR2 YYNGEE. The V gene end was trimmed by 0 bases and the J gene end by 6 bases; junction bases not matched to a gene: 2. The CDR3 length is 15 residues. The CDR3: CASSVDLAGGNEQFF. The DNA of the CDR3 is TGTGCCAGCAGCGTAGATCTAGCGGGAGGCAATGAGCAGTTCTTC.

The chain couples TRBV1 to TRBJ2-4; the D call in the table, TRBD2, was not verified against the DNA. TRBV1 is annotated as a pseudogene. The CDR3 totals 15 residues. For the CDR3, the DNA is TGCACCAGCCGGACTAGCGGGAGGGCCGGGGACATTCAGTACTTC. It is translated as CTSRTSGRAGDIQYF.

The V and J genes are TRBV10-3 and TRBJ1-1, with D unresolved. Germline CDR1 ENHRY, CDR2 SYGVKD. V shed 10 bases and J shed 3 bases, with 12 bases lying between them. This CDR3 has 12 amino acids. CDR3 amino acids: CATMGGDTEAFF. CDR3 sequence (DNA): TGTGCCACCATGGGCGGGGACACTGAAGCTTTCTTT.

CDR3 sequence: CAISEGTDSYTDTQYF. CDR3 coding DNA: TGTGCCATCAGTGAGGGGACGGACAGCTACACAGATACGCAGTATTTT. V usage is TRBV10-3 and J usage is TRBJ2-3, with D possibly matching TRBD1 (6 bases). Germline CDR1 is ENHRY and CDR2 is SYGVKD. This CDR3 spans 16 amino acids. Trimming shortened V by 2 bases and J by 2 bases, and 14 bases separated the two germline ends.

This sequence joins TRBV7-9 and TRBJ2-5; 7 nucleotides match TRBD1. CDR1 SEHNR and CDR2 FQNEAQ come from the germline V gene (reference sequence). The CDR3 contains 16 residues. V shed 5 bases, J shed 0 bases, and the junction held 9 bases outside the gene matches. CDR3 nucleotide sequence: TGTGCCAGCAGCAAATCGGGACAGCGTAACCAAGAGACCCAGTACTTC. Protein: CASSKSGQRNQETQYF.

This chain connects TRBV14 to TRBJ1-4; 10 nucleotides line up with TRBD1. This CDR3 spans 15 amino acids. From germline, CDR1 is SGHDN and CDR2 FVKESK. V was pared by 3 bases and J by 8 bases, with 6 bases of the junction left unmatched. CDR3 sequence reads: CASSHRQGAREKLFF. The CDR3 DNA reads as TGTGCCAGCAGCCATCGACAGGGGGCGAGAGAAAAACTGTTTTTT.

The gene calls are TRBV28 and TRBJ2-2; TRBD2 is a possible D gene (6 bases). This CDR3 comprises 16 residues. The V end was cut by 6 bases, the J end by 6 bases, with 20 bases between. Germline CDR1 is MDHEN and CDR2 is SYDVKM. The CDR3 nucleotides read TGTGCCAGCAGGACCTCGGGGGTCTTAAGGGCCGGGGAGCTGTTTTTT. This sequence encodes CASRTSGVLRAGELFF.

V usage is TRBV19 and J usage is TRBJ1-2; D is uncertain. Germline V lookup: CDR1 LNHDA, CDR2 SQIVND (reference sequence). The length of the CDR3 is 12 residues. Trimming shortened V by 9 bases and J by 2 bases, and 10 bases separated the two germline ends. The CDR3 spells CASERRNYGYTF. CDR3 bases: TGTGCCAGCGAAAGGCGGAACTATGGCTACACCTTC.

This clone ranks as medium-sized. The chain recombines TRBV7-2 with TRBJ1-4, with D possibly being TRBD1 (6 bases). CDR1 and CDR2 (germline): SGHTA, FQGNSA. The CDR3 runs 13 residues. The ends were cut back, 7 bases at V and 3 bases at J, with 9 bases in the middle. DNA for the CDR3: TGTGCCAGCAAAGGGGGTTCTAATGAAAAACTGTTTTTT. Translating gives CASKGGSNEKLFF.

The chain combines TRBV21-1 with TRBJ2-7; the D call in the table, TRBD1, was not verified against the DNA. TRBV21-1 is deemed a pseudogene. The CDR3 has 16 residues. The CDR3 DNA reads TGTGCCAGCAGCGCCACACAGGGGGTCCTCTCCTACGAGCAGTACTTC. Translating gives CASSATQGVLSYEQYF.

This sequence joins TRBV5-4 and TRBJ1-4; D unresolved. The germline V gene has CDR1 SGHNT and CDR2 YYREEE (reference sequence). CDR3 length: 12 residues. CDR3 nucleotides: TGTGCAAGAGTAGGGAGAGGGGAAAAACTGTTTTTT. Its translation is CARVGRGEKLFF.

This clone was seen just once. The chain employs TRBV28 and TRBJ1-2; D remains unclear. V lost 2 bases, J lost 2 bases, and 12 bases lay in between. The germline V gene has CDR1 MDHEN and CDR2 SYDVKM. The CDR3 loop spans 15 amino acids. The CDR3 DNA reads TGTGCCAGCAGTTTAATATCTACGGGGAACTATGGCTACACCTTC. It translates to CASSLISTGNYGYTF.

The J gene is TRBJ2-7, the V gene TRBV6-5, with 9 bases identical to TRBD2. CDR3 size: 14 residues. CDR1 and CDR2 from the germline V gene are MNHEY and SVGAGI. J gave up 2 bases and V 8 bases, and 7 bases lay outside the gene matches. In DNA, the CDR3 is TGTGCCAGCGCTGGCGCTAGCGGGACCTACGAGCAGTACTTC. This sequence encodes CASAGASGTYEQYF.

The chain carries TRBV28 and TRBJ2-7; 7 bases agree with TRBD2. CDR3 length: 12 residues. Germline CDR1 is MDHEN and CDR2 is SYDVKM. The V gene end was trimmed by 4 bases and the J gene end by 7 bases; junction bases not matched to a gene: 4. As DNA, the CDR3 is TGTGCCAGCAGTTGGGGACTATTTGAGCAGTACTTC. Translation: CASSWGLFEQYF.

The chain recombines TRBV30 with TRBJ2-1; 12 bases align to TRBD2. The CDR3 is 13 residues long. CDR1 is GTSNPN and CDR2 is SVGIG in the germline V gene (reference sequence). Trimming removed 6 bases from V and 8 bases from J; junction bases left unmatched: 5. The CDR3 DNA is TGTGCCTGTCTACTAGCGGGAGGCCATGAGCAGTTCTTC. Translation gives CACLLAGGHEQFF.

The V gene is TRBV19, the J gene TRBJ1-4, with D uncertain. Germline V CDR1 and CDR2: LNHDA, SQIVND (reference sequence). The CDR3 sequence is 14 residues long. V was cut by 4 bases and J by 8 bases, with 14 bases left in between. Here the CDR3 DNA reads TGTGCCAGTAGTACCCCATCCCTCCGGGAAAAACTGTTTTTT. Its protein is CASSTPSLREKLFF.

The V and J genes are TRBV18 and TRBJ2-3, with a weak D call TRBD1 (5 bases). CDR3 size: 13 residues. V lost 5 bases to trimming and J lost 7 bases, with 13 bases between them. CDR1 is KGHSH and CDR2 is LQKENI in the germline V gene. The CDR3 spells CASSRIRANTQYF. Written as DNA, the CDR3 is TGTGCCAGCTCAAGAATCAGGGCGAATACGCAGTATTTT.